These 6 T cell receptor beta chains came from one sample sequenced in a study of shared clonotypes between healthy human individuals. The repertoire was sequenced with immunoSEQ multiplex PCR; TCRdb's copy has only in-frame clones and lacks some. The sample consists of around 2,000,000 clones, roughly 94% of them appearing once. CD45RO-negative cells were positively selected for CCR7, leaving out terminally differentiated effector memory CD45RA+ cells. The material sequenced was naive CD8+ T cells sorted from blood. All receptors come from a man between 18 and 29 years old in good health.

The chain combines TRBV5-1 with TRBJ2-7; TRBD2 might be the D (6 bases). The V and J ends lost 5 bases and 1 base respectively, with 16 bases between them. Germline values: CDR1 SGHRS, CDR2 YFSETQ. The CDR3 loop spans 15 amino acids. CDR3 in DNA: TGCGCCAGCAGGGCCGGGGCGGGACCTTCCTACGAGCAGTACTTC. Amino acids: CASRAGAGPSYEQYF.

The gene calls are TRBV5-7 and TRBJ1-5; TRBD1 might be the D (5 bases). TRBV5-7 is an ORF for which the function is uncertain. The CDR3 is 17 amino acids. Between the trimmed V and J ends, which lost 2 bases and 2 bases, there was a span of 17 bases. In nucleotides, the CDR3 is TGTGCCAGCAGCTTTCGGCAGGGACGGTTTGGCAATCAGCCCCAGCATTTT. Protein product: CASSFRQGRFGNQPQHF.

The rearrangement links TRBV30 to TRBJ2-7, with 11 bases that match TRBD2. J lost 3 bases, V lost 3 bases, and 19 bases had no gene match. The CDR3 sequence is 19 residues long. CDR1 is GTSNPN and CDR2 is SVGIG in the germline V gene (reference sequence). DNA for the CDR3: TGTGCCTGGAGGCACTCCCCGGGACTAGCGGCGGACTACGACTACGAGCAGTACTTC. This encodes CAWRHSPGLAADYDYEQYF.

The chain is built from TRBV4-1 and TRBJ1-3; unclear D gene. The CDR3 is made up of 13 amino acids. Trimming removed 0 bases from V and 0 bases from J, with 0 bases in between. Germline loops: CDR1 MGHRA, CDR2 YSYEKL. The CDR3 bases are TGCGCCAGCAGCCAAGACTCTGGAAACACCATATATTTT. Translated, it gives CASSQDSGNTIYF.

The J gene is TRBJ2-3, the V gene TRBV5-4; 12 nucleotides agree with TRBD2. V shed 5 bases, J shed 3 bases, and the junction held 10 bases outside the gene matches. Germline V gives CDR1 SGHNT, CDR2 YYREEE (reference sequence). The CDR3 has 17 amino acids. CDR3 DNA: TGTGCCAGCAGAGCTAGCGGGAGGGCCGATTTGACAGATACGCAGTATTTT. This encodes CASRASGRADLTDTQYF.

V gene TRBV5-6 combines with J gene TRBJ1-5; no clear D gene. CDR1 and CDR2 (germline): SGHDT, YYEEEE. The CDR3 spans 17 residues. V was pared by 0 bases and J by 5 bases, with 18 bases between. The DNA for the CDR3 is TGTGCCAGCAGCTTGGCCTGGGAGGGTGTTTTGGATCAGCCCCAGCATTTT. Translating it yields CASSLAWEGVLDQPQHF.